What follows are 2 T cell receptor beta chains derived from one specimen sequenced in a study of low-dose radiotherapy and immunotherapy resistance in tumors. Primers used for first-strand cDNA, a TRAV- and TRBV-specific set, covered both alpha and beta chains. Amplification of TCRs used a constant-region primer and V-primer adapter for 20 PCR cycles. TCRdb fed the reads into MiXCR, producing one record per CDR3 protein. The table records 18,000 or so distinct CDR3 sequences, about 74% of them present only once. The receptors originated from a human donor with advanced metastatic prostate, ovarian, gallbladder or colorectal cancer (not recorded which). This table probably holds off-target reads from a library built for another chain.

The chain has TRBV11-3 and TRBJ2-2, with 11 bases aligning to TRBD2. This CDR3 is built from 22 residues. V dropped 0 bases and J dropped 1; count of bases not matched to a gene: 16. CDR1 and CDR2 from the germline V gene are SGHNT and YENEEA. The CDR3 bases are TGTGCCAGCAGCTTAGACCGAGGGACTAGCGGCTCATCAAGCGTGAACACCGGGGAGCTGTTTTTT. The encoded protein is CASSLDRGTSGSSSVNTGELFF.

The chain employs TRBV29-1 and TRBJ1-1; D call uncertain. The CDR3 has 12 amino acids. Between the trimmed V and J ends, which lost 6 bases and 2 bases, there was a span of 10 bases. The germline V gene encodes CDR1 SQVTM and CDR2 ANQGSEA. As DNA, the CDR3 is TGCAGCGTAAGGACTGATAACACTGAAGCTTTCTTT. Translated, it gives CSVRTDNTEAFF.